This T cell receptor beta chain was recovered during a study of radiation and T cells in renal cell carcinoma. Whole-study findings and limits: From baseline, blood top tumor clonotypes peaked at 2 weeks post-radiation.

Method: immunoSEQ multiplex PCR; TCRdb's copy keeps in-frame clones and lacks some. The sample includes around 100,000 clones, 84% of them seen just once. Time point reported: blood 4 weeks post-SBRT, at nephrectomy. Treatment described: 15 Gy SBRT to primary tumor, nephrectomy 4 weeks later. Nephrectomy followed 15 Gy stereotactic body radiation by 4 weeks. A remark on this clone: The antigen remains unidentified.

Sequenced here: blood, sampled from a patient whose treatment included radiotherapy and nephrectomy. This receptor was taken from a man between 60 and 75 years old with renal cell carcinoma.

The CDR3: CASISRTGTADTQYF. The CDR3 nucleotides are TGTGCCAGCATTTCTCGGACAGGGACGGCGGATACGCAGTATTTT. The chain links TRBV2 to TRBJ2-3; 8 nucleotides align to TRBD1. The germline CDR1 and CDR2 sequences are SNHLY and FYNNEI. J was trimmed by 6 bases and V by 7 bases; bases with no gene match: 12. This CDR3 is built from 15 residues.